Described below is a single TCR beta chain sequence and its context. What it binds is unknown. This sample stems from a study of cytomegalovirus exposure and HLA in healthy donors. The study, taken as a whole, reports: The study flagged about 160 TCR beta chains as cytomegalovirus-associated.

V shed 0 bases and J shed 0 bases, with 9 bases lying between them. Germline CDR1 and CDR2: SGHKS and YYEKEE (reference sequence). This CDR3 is 15 amino acids long. Primers for the PCR totalled 60 Vbeta and 13 Jbeta. Produced via immunoSEQ multiplex PCR; TCRdb's table is partial and in-frame only. Among about 110,000 clones, 60% to 75% were seen once, and the ten largest hold about a tenth. Sequenced material: PBMCs. The chain uses TRBV5-5 and TRBJ1-1; D call uncertain. The origin of this receptor is a man aged 40-50 years in good health and CMV-seropositive. The CDR3 sequence: CASSLGTSMNTEAFF. For the CDR3, the DNA is TGTGCCAGCAGCTTGGGCACATCCATGAACACTGAAGCTTTCTTT.